This passage covers 3 T cell receptor beta chains from one sample sequenced in a study of cytomegalovirus exposure and HLA in healthy donors. This PCR relied on a set of 60 Vbeta primers and 13 Jbeta primers. Measured with immunoSEQ multiplex PCR; TCRdb has only the in-frame clones, and not every one. This table holds 120,000 or so clones, 80% found once. The sequenced sample was PBMCs. These receptors came from a female donor in good health and CMV-seronegative.

This clone was seen a few times. The chain is built from TRBV11-1 and TRBJ2-3, with TRBD2 matching over 8 bases. The V gene end was trimmed by 6 bases and the J gene end by 6 bases; junction bases not matched to a gene: 5. The CDR3 contains 13 residues. The V gene's germline CDR1 is SGHAT and CDR2 FQDESV (reference sequence). The CDR3 sequence: CASSLSGEDTQYF. Here the CDR3 DNA reads TGTGCCAGCAGTCTTAGCGGGGAGGATACGCAGTATTTT.

The V call is TRBV6-1, the J call TRBJ2-7; D gene unclear. From germline, CDR1 is MNHNS and CDR2 SASEGT. With 6 bases removed from V and 9 bases from J, the gap between germline ends came to 12 bases. The CDR3 is 11 amino acids. CDR3: CASSGSQAQYF. The CDR3 DNA is TGTGCCAGCAGCGGCTCGCAGGCGCAGTACTTC.

This clone showed up just once. This chain uses TRBV2 with TRBJ2-3, with 8 bases identical to TRBD1. Per the germline V gene, CDR1 is SNHLY and CDR2 is FYNNEI. This CDR3 is built from 15 residues. Losses at the gene ends were 5 bases for V and 1 base for J; bases not matched to a gene: 5. The CDR3 bases are TGTGCCAGCAGTCCCTGGGACAGGCGCACAGATACGCAGTATTTT. Amino acids: CASSPWDRRTDTQYF.